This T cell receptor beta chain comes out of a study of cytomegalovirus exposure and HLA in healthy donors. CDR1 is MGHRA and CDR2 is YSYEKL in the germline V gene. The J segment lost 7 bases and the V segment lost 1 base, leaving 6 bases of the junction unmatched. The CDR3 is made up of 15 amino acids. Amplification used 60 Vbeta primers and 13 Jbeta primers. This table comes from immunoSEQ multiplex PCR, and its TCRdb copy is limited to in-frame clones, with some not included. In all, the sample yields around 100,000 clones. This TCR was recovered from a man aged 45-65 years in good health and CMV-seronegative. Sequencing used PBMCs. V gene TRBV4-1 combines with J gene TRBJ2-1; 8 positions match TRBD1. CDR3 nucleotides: TGCGCCAGCAGCCAAGGACAGGGGTCAGGGAATGAGCAGTTCTTC. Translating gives CASSQGQGSGNEQFF.